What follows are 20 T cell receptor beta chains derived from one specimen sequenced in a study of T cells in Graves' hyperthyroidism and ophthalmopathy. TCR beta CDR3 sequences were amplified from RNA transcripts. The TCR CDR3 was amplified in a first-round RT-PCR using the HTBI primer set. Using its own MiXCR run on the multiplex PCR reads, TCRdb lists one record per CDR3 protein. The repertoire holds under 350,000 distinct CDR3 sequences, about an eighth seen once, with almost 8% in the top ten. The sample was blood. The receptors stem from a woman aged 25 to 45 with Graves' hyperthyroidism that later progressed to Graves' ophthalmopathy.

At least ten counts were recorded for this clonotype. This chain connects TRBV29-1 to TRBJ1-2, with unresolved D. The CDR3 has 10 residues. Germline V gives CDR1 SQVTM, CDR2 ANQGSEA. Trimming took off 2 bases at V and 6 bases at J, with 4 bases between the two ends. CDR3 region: CSVETHGYTF. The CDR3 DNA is TGCAGCGTTGAAACCCATGGCTACACCTTC.

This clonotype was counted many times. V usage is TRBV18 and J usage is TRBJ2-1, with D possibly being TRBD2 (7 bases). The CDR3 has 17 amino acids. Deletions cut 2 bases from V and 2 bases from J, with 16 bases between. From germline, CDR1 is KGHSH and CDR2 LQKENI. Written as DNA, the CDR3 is TGTGCCAGCTCACCAGCGGGGGCACGTCCGCCCTACAATGAGCAGTTCTTC. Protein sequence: CASSPAGARPPYNEQFF.

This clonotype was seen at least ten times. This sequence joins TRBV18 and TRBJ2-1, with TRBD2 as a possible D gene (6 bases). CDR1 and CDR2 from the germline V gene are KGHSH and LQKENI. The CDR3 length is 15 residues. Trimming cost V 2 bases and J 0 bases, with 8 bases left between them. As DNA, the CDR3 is TGTGCCAGCTCACCAGGTAGCGGCTCCTACAATGAGCAGTTCTTC. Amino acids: CASSPGSGSYNEQFF.

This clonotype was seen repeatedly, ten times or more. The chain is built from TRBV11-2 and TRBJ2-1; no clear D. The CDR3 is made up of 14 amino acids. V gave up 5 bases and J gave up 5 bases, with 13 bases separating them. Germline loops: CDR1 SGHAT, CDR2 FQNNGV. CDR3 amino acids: CASSQRWADNEQFF. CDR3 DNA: TGTGCCAGCAGCCAACGGTGGGCGGACAATGAGCAGTTCTTC.

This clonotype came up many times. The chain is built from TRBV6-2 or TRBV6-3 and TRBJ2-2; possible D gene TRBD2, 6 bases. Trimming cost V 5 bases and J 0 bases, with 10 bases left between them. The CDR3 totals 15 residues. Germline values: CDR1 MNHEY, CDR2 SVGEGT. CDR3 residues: CASSRRGANTGELFF. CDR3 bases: TGTGCCAGCAGTAGGAGGGGCGCGAACACCGGGGAGCTGTTTTTT.

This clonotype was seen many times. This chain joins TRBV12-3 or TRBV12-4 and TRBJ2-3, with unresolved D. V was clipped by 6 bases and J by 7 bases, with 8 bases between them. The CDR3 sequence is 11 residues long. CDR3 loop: CASSKTYTQYF. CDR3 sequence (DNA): TGTGCCAGCAGCAAGACATATACGCAGTATTTT.

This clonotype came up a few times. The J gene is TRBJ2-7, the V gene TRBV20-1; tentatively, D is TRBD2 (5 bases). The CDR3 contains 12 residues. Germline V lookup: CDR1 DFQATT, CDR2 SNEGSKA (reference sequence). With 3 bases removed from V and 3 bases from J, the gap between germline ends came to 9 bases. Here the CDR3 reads CSAREANYEQYF. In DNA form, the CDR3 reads TGCAGTGCTAGGGAGGCGAACTACGAGCAGTACTTC.

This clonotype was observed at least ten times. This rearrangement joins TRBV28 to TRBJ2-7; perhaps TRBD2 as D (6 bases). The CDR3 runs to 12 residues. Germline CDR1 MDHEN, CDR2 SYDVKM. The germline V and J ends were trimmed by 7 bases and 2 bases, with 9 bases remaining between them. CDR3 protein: CASMGGAYEQYF. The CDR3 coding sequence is TGTGCCAGCATGGGCGGGGCCTACGAGCAGTACTTC.

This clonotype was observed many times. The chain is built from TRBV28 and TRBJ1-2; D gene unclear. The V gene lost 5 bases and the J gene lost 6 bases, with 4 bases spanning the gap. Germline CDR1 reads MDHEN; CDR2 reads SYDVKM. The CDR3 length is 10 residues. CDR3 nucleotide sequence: TGTGCCAGCAGTCAAGATGGCTACACCTTC. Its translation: CASSQDGYTF.

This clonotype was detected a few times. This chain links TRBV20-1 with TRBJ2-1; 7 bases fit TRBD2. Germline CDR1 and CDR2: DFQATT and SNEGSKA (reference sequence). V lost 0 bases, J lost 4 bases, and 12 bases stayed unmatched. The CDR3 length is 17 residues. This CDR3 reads CSARDLASGQLYNEQFF. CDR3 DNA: TGCAGTGCTAGAGATCTAGCTAGCGGCCAACTATACAATGAGCAGTTCTTC.

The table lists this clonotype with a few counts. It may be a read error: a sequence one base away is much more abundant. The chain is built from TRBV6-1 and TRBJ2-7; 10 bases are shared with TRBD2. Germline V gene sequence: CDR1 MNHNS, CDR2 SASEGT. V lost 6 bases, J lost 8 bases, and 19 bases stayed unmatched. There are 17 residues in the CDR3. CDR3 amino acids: CASRPPPKAGGPYKQYF. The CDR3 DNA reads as TGTGCCAGCAGGCCCCCCCCCAAAGCGGGAGGGCCTTACAAGCAGTACTTC.

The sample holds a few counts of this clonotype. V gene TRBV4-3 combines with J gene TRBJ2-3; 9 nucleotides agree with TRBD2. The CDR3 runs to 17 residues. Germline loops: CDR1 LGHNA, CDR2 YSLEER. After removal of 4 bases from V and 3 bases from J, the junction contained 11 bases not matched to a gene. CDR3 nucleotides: TGCGCCAGCAGCCCAGAGGGACTAGCCCTCGGGACAGATACGCAGTATTTT. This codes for CASSPEGLALGTDTQYF.

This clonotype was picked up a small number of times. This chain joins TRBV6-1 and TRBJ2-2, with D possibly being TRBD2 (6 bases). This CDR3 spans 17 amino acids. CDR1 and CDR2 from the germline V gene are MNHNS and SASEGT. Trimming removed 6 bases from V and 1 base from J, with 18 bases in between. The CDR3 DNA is TGTGCCAGCAGGGGACTGAACGACCCGAGGAACACCGGGGAGCTGTTTTTT. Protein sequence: CASRGLNDPRNTGELFF.

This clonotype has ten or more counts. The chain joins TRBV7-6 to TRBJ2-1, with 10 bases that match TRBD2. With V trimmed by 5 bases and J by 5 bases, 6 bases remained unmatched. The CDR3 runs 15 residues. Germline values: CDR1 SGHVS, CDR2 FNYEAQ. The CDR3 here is CASSITSGAHNEQFF. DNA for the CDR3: TGTGCCAGCAGCATTACTAGCGGGGCACACAATGAGCAGTTCTTC.

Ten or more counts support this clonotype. As DNA, the CDR3 is TGTGCCAGCAGCTTTCGATTAGCGGGGGTCCTTTCCTACGAGCAGTACTTC. Its protein product is CASSFRLAGVLSYEQYF. J is TRBJ2-7 and V is TRBV7-2, with 9 nucleotides matching TRBD2. CDR1 and CDR2 (germline): SGHTA, FQGNSA. The J segment lost 1 base and the V segment lost 3 bases, leaving 10 bases of the junction unmatched. CDR3 length: 17 residues.

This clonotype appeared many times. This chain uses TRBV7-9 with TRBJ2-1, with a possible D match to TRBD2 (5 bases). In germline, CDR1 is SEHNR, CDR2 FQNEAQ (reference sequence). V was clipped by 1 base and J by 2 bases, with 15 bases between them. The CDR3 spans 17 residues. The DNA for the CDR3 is TGTGCCAGCAGCTTAGGGTCAGGAGCGGAAGCCTACAATGAGCAGTTCTTC. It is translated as CASSLGSGAEAYNEQFF.

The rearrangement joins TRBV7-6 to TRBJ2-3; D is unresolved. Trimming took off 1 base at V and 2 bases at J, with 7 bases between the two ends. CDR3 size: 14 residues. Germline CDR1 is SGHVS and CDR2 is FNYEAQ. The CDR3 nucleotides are TGTGCCAGCAGCTTAGTCCAGGCCACAGATACGCAGTATTTT. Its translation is CASSLVQATDTQYF.

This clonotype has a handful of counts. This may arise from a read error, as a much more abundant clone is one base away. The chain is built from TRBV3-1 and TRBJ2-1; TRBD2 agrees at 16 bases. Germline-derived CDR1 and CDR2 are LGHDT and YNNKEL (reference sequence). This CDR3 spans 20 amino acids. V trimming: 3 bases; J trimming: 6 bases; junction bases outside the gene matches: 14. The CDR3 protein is CASSHGPGLAGGFRPNEQFF. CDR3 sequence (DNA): TGTGCCAGCAGCCATGGGCCGGGACTAGCGGGAGGGTTTCGACCCAATGAGCAGTTCTTC.

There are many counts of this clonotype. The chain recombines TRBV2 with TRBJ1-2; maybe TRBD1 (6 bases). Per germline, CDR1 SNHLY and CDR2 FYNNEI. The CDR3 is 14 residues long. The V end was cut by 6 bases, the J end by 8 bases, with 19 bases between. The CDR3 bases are TGTGCCAGCAGCTCTAGAACCGGGACAAAAGGCTACACCTTC. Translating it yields CASSSRTGTKGYTF.

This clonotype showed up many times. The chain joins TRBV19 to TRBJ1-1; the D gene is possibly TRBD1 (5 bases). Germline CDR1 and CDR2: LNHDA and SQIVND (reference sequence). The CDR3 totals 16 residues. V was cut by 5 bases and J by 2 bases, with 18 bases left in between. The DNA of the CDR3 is TGTGCCAGTAGTCTACAGGCGGATCGTGGCAACACTGAAGCTTTCTTT. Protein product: CASSLQADRGNTEAFF.